This TCR beta chain was recovered during a study of shared clonotypes between healthy human individuals. V was pared by 5 bases and J by 10 bases, with 4 bases of the junction left unmatched. CDR3 length: 13 amino acids. Germline V gene data show CDR1 as MRHNA and CDR2 as SNTAGT. Method: immunoSEQ multiplex PCR; TCRdb's copy keeps in-frame clones and lacks some. Among fewer than 2.5 million clones listed, 93% were seen once. What was sequenced was naive CD4+ T cells from PBMCs. Subset: CD45RA+ positively selected. This chain connects TRBV6-4 to TRBJ2-1; TRBD2 matches 11 bases. This TCR was sampled from a man aged 18 to 29 in good health. Some clones in this sample may be carry-over from other donors' samples. The DNA for the CDR3 is TGTGCCAGCAGTCCCGGGACTAGCGGCGAGCAGTTCTTC. Encoded protein: CASSPGTSGEQFF.